The entry that follows covers one T cell receptor beta chain sequence. Antigen specificity is unknown. The data derive from a study of cytomegalovirus exposure and HLA in healthy donors. Study-wide points: Most TCR sequences were rare, but some public TCRs occurred in many donors. In a later analysis, the majority of CMV-associated beta chains seemingly showed HLA restriction.

Primers: 60 Vbeta forward and 13 Jbeta reverse. Original analysis: Later analysis identified approximately 88 million unique TCR beta chains, roughly 11 million shared. Here immunoSEQ multiplex PCR was the method, and the copy in TCRdb shows in-frame clones only, minus some. V and J calls plus clone size are reproduced from that table; the DNA served to infer D and trimming. Recorded for this sample: approximately 110,000 clones. The CDR3 runs 15 residues. Trimming cost V 0 bases and J 9 bases; bases outside gene matches: 7. Germline loops: CDR1 SGDLS, CDR2 YYNGEE. The V gene is TRBV9, the J gene TRBJ2-1, with 9 bases lining up with TRBD2. This receptor was identified in a man younger than 30 in good health and CMV-seronegative. Sequencing input: PBMCs. Here the CDR3 reads CASSVGVAGDGEQFF. CDR3 sequence (DNA): TGTGCCAGCAGCGTAGGTGTAGCGGGAGACGGTGAGCAGTTCTTC.